The 26 T cell receptor beta chains below were found in one sample sequenced in a study of shared clonotypes between healthy human individuals. Assay: immunoSEQ multiplex PCR; the TCRdb copy retains only in-frame clones and omits some. The table lists more than 450,000 clones, around 79% of them singletons. Source material: PBMCs. These receptors were obtained from a woman aged 40 to 49 in good health. Some clones in this sample may be carry-over from other donors' samples.

This clone was counted many times. J is TRBJ1-4 and V is TRBV19; the match to TRBD1 covers 7 bases. The trim removed 5 bases at V and 8 bases at J, leaving 11 bases unmatched. The CDR3 is 15 residues long. Germline lookup yields CDR1 LNHDA and CDR2 SQIVND (reference sequence). The CDR3 here is CASSSFGTASEKLFF. CDR3 DNA: TGTGCCAGTAGTTCCTTTGGGACAGCCTCCGAAAAACTGTTTTTT.

The rearrangement links TRBV10-3 to TRBJ2-1, with no clear D. Germline V gene sequence: CDR1 ENHRY, CDR2 SYGVKD. V was cut by 2 bases and J by 5 bases, with 4 bases left in between. The CDR3 is made up of 12 amino acids. CDR3 DNA: TGTGCCATCAGTGAGGGCAACAATGAGCAGTTCTTC. Its protein is CAISEGNNEQFF.

CDR3 protein: CASRNTLFPSNQPQHF. CDR3 DNA: TGTGCCAGCAGAAATACACTTTTCCCTAGCAATCAGCCCCAGCATTTT. The chain recombines TRBV27 with TRBJ1-5; no clear D. Germline V gene data show CDR1 as MNHEY and CDR2 as SMNVEV (reference sequence). Trimming cost V 6 bases and J 0 bases, with 15 bases left between them. The CDR3 sequence is 16 residues long.

The CDR3 DNA reads TGTGCCAGTAGTATTGGCAGGGGAGGGGGAGGTCAGCCCCAGCATTTT. It specifies CASSIGRGGGGQPQHF. V usage is TRBV19 and J usage is TRBJ1-5, with D perhaps matching TRBD1 (6 bases). Germline lookup yields CDR1 LNHDA and CDR2 SQIVND (reference sequence). V dropped 3 bases and J dropped 6 bases, with 18 bases sitting between them. This CDR3 is built from 16 residues.

This clone was counted between two and nine times. The chain recombines TRBV5-1 with TRBJ2-5; tentatively, D is TRBD2 (5 bases). The germline gives CDR1 SGHRS, CDR2 YFSETQ. This CDR3 region has 15 residues. V dropped 0 bases and J dropped 9 bases, with 18 bases sitting between them. The CDR3 reads CASSLAVDGDGAQYF. The CDR3 DNA reads as TGCGCCAGCAGCTTGGCTGTCGACGGGGATGGGGCCCAGTACTTC.

The chain combines TRBV7-9 with TRBJ2-1, with D maybe TRBD1 (8 bases). V lost 5 bases and J 6 bases, leaving 17 bases between the germline ends. The CDR3 totals 15 residues. The germline V gene has CDR1 SEHNR and CDR2 FQNEAQ (reference sequence). The CDR3 DNA sequence: TGTGCCAGCAGCCCGAGCGGGACAGGAGGCAATGAGCAGTTCTTC. Amino acid sequence: CASSPSGTGGNEQFF. Full variable domain (remainder filled in from reference TRBV7-9 and TRBJ2-1): DTGVSQNPRHKITKRGQNVTFRCDPISEHNRLYWYRQTLGQGPEFLTYFQNEAQLEKSRLLSDRFSAERPKGSFSTLEIQRTEQGDSAMYLCASSPSGTGGNEQFFGPGTRLTVL.

V gene TRBV4-2 combines with J gene TRBJ2-1; D may match TRBD1 or TRBD2 (5 bases each). Germline assignment: CDR1 LGHNA and CDR2 YNFKEQ. With 4 bases removed from V and 4 bases from J, the gap between germline ends came to 14 bases. CDR3 length: 15 residues. In DNA, the CDR3 is TGTGCCAGCAGCCCCGGGACCCGCGGGTACAATGAGCAGTTCTTC. It yields the protein CASSPGTRGYNEQFF.

The V gene is TRBV6-1, the J gene TRBJ1-2, with unresolved D. The CDR3 spans 16 residues. The V end lost 3 bases, the J end lost 6 bases, and 20 bases lay between the germline ends. CDR1 and CDR2 from the germline V gene are MNHNS and SASEGT. The DNA of the CDR3 is TGTGCCAGCAGTGACCAACCTCCGCAGAGAACCAATGGCTACACCTTC. Its protein product is CASSDQPPQRTNGYTF.

V is TRBV7-6 and J is TRBJ2-7; D is undetermined. Deletions cut 0 bases from V and 3 bases from J, with 9 bases between. The CDR3 has 14 amino acids. The germline V gene has CDR1 SGHVS and CDR2 FNYEAQ. CDR3 amino acids: CASSLAGQSYEQYF. CDR3 DNA sequence: TGTGCCAGCAGCTTAGCCGGGCAGAGCTACGAGCAGTACTTC.

The rearrangement links TRBV4-3 to TRBJ2-5; the D gene is possibly TRBD1 (6 bases). Germline CDR1 reads LGHNA; CDR2 reads YSLEER. V was pared by 4 bases and J by 2 bases, with 14 bases between. The CDR3 runs 15 residues. The CDR3 nucleotides are TGCGCCAGCAGCCCTCAGGACAGTCGGCAAGAGACCCAGTACTTC. It translates to CASSPQDSRQETQYF.

This chain connects TRBV19 to TRBJ2-1, with D possibly matching TRBD1 (6 bases). In germline, CDR1 is LNHDA, CDR2 SQIVND (reference sequence). The length of the CDR3 is 14 residues. V lost 5 bases and J 8 bases, leaving 16 bases between the germline ends. The CDR3 spells CASSSTGTRHEQFF. Here the CDR3 DNA reads TGTGCCAGTAGTTCTACCGGGACAAGGCATGAGCAGTTCTTC.

This clone showed up just once. The chain uses TRBV20-1 and TRBJ2-1; no clear D. The CDR3 runs 11 residues. Germline-derived CDR1 and CDR2 are DFQATT and SNEGSKA (reference sequence). V was shortened by 4 bases and J by 6 bases, with 7 bases between the two germline ends. Here the CDR3 reads CSANWINEQFF. In DNA form, the CDR3 reads TGCAGTGCTAATTGGATCAATGAGCAGTTCTTC.

This clone was counted a few times. V and J are TRBV5-4 and TRBJ2-1, with 13 nucleotides matching TRBD2. CDR1 is SGHNT, CDR2 YYREEE, per germline (reference sequence). V shed 5 bases and J 6 bases; nucleotides not matched to a gene: 14. The CDR3 has 18 residues. The CDR3 nucleotides read TGTGCCAGCAGAACCGGACTAGCGGGAGACAGGGTACGCAATGAGCAGTTCTTC. This encodes CASRTGLAGDRVRNEQFF.

V gene TRBV5-1 combines with J gene TRBJ1-6; 8 positions agree with TRBD1. CDR3 length: 14 amino acids. Germline values: CDR1 SGHRS, CDR2 YFSETQ. J gave up 8 bases and V 3 bases, and 4 bases lay outside the gene matches. The DNA for the CDR3 is TGCGCCAGCAGCTGGACAGGGAGTGATTCACCCCTCCACTTT. It codes for CASSWTGSDSPLHF.

This rearrangement joins TRBV28 to TRBJ2-1; D gene uncertain. The CDR3 length is 11 residues. The germline CDR1 and CDR2 sequences are MDHEN and SYDVKM. The germline V and J ends were trimmed by 6 bases and 13 bases, with 13 bases remaining between them. The chain's CDR3 is CASRITGVQFF. The CDR3 nucleotides are TGTGCCAGCAGAATTACTGGCGTTCAGTTCTTC.

The J gene is TRBJ1-1, the V gene TRBV30; 8 bases map to TRBD1. The trim removed 3 bases at V and 10 bases at J, leaving 10 bases unmatched. Germline V gene sequence: CDR1 GTSNPN, CDR2 SVGIG (reference sequence). The CDR3 contains 13 residues. CDR3 sequence reads: CAWSATGVSLAFF. For the CDR3, the DNA is TGTGCCTGGAGCGCGACAGGGGTGTCTCTAGCTTTCTTT.

J is TRBJ1-1 and V is TRBV29-1; D is undetermined. The V end was cut by 4 bases, the J end by 0 bases, with 9 bases between. The CDR3 sequence is 13 residues long. Looked up from germline, CDR1 is SQVTM and CDR2 is ANQGSEA. The CDR3 sequence: CSVAGRLNTEAFF. DNA of the CDR3: TGCAGCGTTGCGGGCAGATTGAACACTGAAGCTTTCTTT.

The genes are TRBV5-5 and TRBJ2-1; possibly TRBD2 for D (6 bases). CDR1 is SGHKS, CDR2 YYEKEE, per germline (reference sequence). There are 15 residues in the CDR3. V was shortened by 3 bases and J by 6 bases, with 16 bases between the two germline ends. The CDR3 sequence is CASSWGLLYGNEQFF. CDR3 in DNA: TGTGCCAGCAGCTGGGGACTCCTCTATGGCAATGAGCAGTTCTTC.

The rearrangement links TRBV6-6 to TRBJ1-2, with 7 bases identical to TRBD1. V lost 0 bases and J lost 8; bases outside the gene matches: 9. This CDR3 has 15 residues. Germline CDR1 is MNHNY and CDR2 is SVGAGI (reference sequence). CDR3 loop: CASSYSGNRGGGYTF. The CDR3 nucleotides are TGTGCCAGCAGTTACTCGGGAAACAGGGGAGGCGGCTACACCTTC.

This clone came up once. The chain joins TRBV27 to TRBJ1-2, with D perhaps matching TRBD1 (6 bases). The germline CDR1 and CDR2 sequences are MNHEY and SMNVEV (reference sequence). With 5 bases removed from V and 4 bases from J, the gap between germline ends came to 38 bases. The CDR3 is made up of 22 amino acids. The CDR3 spells CASSPRLSGHRDQKALTYGYTF. DNA of the CDR3: TGTGCCAGCAGTCCTCGTCTTTCGGGTCACAGGGACCAAAAGGCTTTGACCTATGGCTACACCTTC.

This clone was recorded a few times. The chain combines TRBV4-1 with TRBJ1-3, with D maybe TRBD1 (5 bases). From germline, CDR1 is MGHRA and CDR2 YSYEKL. The CDR3 loop spans 15 amino acids. Between the trimmed V and J ends, which lost 4 bases and 4 bases, there was a span of 14 bases. In nucleotides, the CDR3 is TGCGCCAGCAGCCCTAGGGGTGATTCGGGAAACACCATATATTTT. It codes for CASSPRGDSGNTIYF.

The chain has TRBV6-4 and TRBJ1-1; D not certain. V lost 6 bases to trimming and J lost 1 base, with 9 bases between them. Germline V CDR1 and CDR2: MRHNA, SNTAGT. The CDR3 is 13 residues long. The CDR3 nucleotides are TGTGCCAGCAGGGCGACCTCGAACACTGAAGCTTTCTTT. Residues: CASRATSNTEAFF.

This clone has more than one count but fewer than ten. The V and J genes are TRBV28 and TRBJ1-1; D unresolved. The germline CDR1 and CDR2 sequences are MDHEN and SYDVKM. The CDR3 covers 14 residues. The V gene lost 3 bases and the J gene lost 4 bases, with 12 bases spanning the gap. The CDR3 protein is CASSLRASGTEAFF. The CDR3, as DNA: TGTGCCAGCAGTTTGAGAGCGTCGGGCACTGAAGCTTTCTTT.

The genes are TRBV5-1 and TRBJ2-1; the D is unclear. V was clipped by 1 base and J by 0 bases, with 5 bases between them. The CDR3 contains 14 residues. Germline V gives CDR1 SGHRS, CDR2 YFSETQ. The CDR3 protein is CASSLYPSYNEQFF. The CDR3 nucleotides read TGCGCCAGCAGCTTGTATCCCTCCTACAATGAGCAGTTCTTC.

V gene TRBV28 combines with J gene TRBJ1-2; no firm D call. The CDR3 spans 12 residues. Germline CDR1 is MDHEN and CDR2 is SYDVKM. V lost 7 bases and J 2 bases, leaving 8 bases between the germline ends. DNA of the CDR3: TGTGCCAGCACGCTGGGGAACTATGGCTACACCTTC. It yields the protein CASTLGNYGYTF.

This chain links TRBV10-2 with TRBJ2-5, with 9 bases matching TRBD1. This CDR3 comprises 14 residues. Losses at the gene ends were 3 bases for V and 11 bases for J; bases not matched to a gene: 10. Germline lookup yields CDR1 WSHSY and CDR2 SAAADI. The CDR3 region has the DNA TGCGCCAGCAGTGACCGGGACAGGGTAACGTTACAGTACTTC. Its protein is CASSDRDRVTLQYF.